This T cell receptor beta chain was found in a study of cytomegalovirus exposure and HLA in healthy donors. It was with 60 Vbeta and 13 Jbeta primers that the PCR ran. Sequenced by immunoSEQ multiplex PCR; TCRdb stores in-frame clones only, minus some. Of about 190,000 clones in the sample, 75% to 85% are singletons; the top ten hold around 0.8%. Regarding the study as a whole: Presence/absence analyses supposed approximately even sequencing depth among donors. TCR beta chain V- and J-gene trimming was linked, in a later analysis, to a missense variant in DCLRE1C.

About this clone itself: Antigen specificity is unknown.

The CDR3 length is 12 residues. V was cut by 3 bases and J by 1 base, with 5 bases left in between. Per germline, CDR1 SGHRS and CDR2 YFSETQ. Material: PBMCs. The sequence was obtained from a woman between 18 and 29 years old in good health and CMV-seronegative. The chain links TRBV5-1 to TRBJ2-7; weak D call: TRBD1 (5 bases). The CDR3 protein is CASSSGSYEQYF. DNA of the CDR3: TGCGCCAGCAGCTCAGGGTCCTACGAGCAGTACTTC.